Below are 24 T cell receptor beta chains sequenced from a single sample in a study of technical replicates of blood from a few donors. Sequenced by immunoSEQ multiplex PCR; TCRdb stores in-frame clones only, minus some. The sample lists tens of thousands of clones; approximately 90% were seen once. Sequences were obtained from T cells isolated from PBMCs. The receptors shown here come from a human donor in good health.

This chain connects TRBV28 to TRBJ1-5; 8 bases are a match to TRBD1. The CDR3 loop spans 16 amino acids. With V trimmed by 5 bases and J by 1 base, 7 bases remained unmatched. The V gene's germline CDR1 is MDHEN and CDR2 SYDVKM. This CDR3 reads CASSLGQGLSNQPQHF. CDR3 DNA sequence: TGTGCCAGCAGTCTTGGACAGGGTCTAAGCAATCAGCCCCAGCATTTT.

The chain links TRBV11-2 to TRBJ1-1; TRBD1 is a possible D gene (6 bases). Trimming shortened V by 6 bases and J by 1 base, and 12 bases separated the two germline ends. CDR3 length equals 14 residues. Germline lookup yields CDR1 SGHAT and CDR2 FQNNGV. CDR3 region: CASSFAGANTEAFF. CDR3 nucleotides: TGTGCCAGCAGTTTTGCGGGGGCGAACACTGAAGCTTTCTTT.

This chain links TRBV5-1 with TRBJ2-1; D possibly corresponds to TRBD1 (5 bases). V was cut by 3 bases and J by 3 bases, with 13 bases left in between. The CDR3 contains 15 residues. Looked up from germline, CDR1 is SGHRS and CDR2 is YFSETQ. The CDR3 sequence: CASSWGKINYNEQFF. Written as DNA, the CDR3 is TGCGCCAGCAGCTGGGGCAAGATCAACTACAATGAGCAGTTCTTC.

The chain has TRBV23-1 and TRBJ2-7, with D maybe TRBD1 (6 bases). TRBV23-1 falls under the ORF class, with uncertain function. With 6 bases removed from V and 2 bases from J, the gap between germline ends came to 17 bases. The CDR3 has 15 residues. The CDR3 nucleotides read TGCGCCAGCAGCCCAAACGGGACATCCCCCTACGAGCAGTACTTC. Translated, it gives CASSPNGTSPYEQYF.

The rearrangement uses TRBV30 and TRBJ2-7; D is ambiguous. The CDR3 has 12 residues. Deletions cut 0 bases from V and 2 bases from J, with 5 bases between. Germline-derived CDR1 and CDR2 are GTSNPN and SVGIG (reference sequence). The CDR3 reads CAWSVFPYEQYF. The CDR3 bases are TGTGCCTGGAGTGTCTTTCCCTACGAGCAGTACTTC.

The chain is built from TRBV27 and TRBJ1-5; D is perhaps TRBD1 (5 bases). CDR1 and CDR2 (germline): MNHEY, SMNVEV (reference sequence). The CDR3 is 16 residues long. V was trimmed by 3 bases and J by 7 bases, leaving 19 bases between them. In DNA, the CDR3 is TGTGCCAGCAGTTTTTACTCTGGGGGAGGGGAGCAGCCCCAGCATTTT. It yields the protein CASSFYSGGGEQPQHF.

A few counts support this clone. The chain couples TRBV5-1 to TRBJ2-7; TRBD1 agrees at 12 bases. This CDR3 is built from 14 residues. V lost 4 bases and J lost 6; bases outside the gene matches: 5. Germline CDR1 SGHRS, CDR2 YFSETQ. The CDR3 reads CASSPGTGGTEQYF. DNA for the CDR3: TGCGCCAGCAGCCCCGGGACAGGGGGCACCGAGCAGTACTTC.

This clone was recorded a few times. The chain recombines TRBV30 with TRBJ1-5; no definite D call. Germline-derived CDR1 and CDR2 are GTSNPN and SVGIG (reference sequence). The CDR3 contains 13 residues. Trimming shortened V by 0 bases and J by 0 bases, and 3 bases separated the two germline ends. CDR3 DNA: TGTGCCTGGAGTGTTCATAGCAATCAGCCCCAGCATTTT. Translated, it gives CAWSVHSNQPQHF. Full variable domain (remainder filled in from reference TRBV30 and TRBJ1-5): SQTIHQWPATLVQPVGSPLSLECTVEGTSNPNLYWYRQAAGRGLQLLFYSVGIGQISSEVPQNLSASRPQDRQFILSSKKLLLSDSGFYLCAWSVHSNQPQHFGDGTRLSIL.

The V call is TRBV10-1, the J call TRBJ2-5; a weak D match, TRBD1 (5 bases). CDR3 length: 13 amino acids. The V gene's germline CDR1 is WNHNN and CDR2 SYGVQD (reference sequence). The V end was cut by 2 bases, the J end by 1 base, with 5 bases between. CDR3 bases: TGCGCCAGCAGTGAGGGGGCCCAAGAGACCCAGTACTTC. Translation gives CASSEGAQETQYF.

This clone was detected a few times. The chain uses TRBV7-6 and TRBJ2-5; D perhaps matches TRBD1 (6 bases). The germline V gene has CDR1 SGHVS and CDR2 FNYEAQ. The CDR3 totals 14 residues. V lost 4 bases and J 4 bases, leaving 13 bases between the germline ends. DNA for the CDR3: TGTGCCAGCAGCTCACCAGGGGATCGAGAGACCCAGTACTTC. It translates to CASSSPGDRETQYF.

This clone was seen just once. Here the CDR3 DNA reads TGTGCCAGCAGTTTTGATATCCGGGAATCGGGAGATACGCAGTATTTT. Translation: CASSFDIRESGDTQYF. The V call is TRBV27, the J call TRBJ2-3; tentative D call: TRBD2 (5 bases). Trimming shortened V by 3 bases and J by 5 bases, and 18 bases separated the two germline ends. This CDR3 has 16 amino acids. Germline assignment: CDR1 MNHEY and CDR2 SMNVEV (reference sequence).

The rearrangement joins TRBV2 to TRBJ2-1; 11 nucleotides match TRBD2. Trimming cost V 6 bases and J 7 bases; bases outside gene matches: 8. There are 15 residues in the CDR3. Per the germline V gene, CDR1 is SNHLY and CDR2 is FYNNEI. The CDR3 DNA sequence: TGTGCCAGCAGCCTAGCGGGGGGCCCTAGTAATGAGCAGTTCTTC. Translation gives CASSLAGGPSNEQFF.

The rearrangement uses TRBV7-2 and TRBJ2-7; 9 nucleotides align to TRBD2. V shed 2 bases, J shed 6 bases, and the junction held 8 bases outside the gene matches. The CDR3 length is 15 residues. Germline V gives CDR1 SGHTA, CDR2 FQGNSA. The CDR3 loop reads CASSLLRLAASEQYF. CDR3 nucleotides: TGTGCCAGCAGCTTACTTCGACTAGCGGCGTCCGAGCAGTACTTC.

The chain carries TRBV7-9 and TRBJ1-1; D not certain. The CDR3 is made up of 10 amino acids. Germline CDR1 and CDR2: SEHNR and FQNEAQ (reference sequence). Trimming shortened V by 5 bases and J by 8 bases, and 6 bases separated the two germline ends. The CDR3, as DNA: TGTGCCAGCAGCGGCGGAGAAGCTTTCTTT. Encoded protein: CASSGGEAFF.

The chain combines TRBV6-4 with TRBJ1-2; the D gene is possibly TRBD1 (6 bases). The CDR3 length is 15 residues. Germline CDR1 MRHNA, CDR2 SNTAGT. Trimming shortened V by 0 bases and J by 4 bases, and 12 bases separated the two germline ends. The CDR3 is CASSDSGQNVYGYTF. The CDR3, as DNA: TGTGCCAGCAGTGACTCGGGACAAAACGTCTATGGCTACACCTTC.

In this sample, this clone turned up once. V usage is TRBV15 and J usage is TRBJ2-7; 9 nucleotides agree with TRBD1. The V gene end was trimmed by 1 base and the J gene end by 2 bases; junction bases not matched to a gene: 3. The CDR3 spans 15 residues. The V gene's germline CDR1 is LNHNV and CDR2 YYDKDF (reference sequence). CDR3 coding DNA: TGTGCCACCAGCAGAGGGGGGACAGGGACCTACGAGCAGTACTTC. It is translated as CATSRGGTGTYEQYF.

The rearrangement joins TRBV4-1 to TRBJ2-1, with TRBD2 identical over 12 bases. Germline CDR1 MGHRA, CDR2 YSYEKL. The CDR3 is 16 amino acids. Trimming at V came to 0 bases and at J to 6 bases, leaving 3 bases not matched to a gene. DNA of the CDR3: TGCGCCAGCAGCCAAGATCAACTAGCGGGAGGCAATGAGCAGTTCTTC. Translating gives CASSQDQLAGGNEQFF.

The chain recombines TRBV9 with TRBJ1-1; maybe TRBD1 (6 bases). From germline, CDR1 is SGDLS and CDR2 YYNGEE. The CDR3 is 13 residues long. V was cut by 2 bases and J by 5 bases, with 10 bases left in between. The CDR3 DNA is TGTGCCAGCAGCGTCTCAGGGGTGACTGAAGCTTTCTTT. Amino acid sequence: CASSVSGVTEAFF.

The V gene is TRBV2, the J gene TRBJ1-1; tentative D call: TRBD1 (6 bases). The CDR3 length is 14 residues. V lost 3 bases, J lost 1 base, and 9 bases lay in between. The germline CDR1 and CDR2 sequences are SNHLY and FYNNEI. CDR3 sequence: CASSEVTGNTEAFF. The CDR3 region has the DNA TGTGCCAGCAGTGAGGTGACAGGGAACACTGAAGCTTTCTTT.

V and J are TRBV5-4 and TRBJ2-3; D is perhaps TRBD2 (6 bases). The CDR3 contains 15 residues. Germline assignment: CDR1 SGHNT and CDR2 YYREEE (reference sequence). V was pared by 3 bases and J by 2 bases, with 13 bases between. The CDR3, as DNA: TGTGCCAGCAGCTCAGAAGCGGGTCACACAGATACGCAGTATTTT. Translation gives CASSSEAGHTDTQYF.

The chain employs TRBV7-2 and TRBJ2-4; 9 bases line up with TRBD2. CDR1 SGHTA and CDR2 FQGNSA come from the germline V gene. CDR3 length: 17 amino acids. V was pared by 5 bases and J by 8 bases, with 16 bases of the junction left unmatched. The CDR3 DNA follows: TGTGCCAGCAGCCAAGGACTAGCGAGGGGCTACCTAGACATTCAGTACTTC. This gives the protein CASSQGLARGYLDIQYF.

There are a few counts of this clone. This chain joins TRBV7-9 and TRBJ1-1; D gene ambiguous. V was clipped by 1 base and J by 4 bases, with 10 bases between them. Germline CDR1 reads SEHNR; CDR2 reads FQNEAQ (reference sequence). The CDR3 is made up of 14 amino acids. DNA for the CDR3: TGTGCCAGCAGCTTAGTGGCGGGGAGCACTGAAGCTTTCTTT. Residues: CASSLVAGSTEAFF.

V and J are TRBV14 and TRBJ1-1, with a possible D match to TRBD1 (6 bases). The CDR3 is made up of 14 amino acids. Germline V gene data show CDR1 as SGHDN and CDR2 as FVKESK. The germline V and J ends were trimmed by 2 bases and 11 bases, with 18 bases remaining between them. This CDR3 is CASSQWGGGALAFF. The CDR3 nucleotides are TGTGCCAGCAGCCAATGGGGAGGGGGGGCTTTGGCTTTCTTT.

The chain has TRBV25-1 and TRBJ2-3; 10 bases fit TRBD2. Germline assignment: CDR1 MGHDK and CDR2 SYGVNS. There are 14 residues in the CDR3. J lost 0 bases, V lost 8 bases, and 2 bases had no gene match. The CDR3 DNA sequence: TGTGCCAGCTCGGGACTAGCGAGCACAGATACGCAGTATTTT. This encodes CASSGLASTDTQYF.